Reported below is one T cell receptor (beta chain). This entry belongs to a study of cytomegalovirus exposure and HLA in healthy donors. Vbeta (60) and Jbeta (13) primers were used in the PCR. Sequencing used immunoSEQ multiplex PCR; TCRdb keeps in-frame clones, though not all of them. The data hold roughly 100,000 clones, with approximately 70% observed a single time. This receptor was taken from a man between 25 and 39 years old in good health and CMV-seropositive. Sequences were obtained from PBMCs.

In DNA form, the CDR3 reads TGTGCCAGTAGTCTTACAGGGCTCTACACCTTC. Its protein product is CASSLTGLYTF. The V gene is TRBV19, the J gene TRBJ1-2; a possible D gene is TRBD1 (6 bases). Germline V gives CDR1 LNHDA, CDR2 SQIVND (reference sequence). V gave up 5 bases and J gave up 10 bases, with 11 bases separating them. This CDR3 is built from 11 residues.